Each of the 26 T cell receptor beta chains below was sequenced from the same sample in a study of blood T cells in healthy people across ages. A sample-barcoded 5' primer and a J-beta primer mix were used in a second PCR of roughly 7 to 12 cycles. TCRdb re-derived calls from the 5' RACE reads in MiXCR, one entry per CDR3 protein. The sample lists 1.5 million to 2 million distinct CDR3 sequences; roughly 49% were seen once. Sequenced sample: blood. These TCRs come from a woman aged 40 to 50 in good health.

This clonotype appeared a few times. The gene calls are TRBV3-1 and TRBJ2-3; 13 bases align to TRBD2. V shed 3 bases and J 5 bases; nucleotides not matched to a gene: 2. The CDR3 totals 15 residues. The germline CDR1 and CDR2 sequences are LGHDT and YNNKEL (reference sequence). The CDR3 DNA reads TGTGCCAGCAGCCATAGACTAGCGGGGGGAGATACGCAGTATTTT. This codes for CASSHRLAGGDTQYF.

V gene TRBV7-2 combines with J gene TRBJ1-2; D gene uncertain. There are 16 residues in the CDR3. From germline, CDR1 is SGHTA and CDR2 FQGNSA. V was trimmed by 2 bases and J by 1 base, leaving 14 bases between them. CDR3 in amino acids: CASSLTVGSVNYGYTF. The CDR3, as DNA: TGTGCCAGCAGCTTAACTGTGGGATCGGTTAACTATGGCTACACCTTC.

V usage is TRBV4-1 and J usage is TRBJ2-7, with TRBD1 matching over 11 bases. The CDR3 has 18 amino acids. V shed 0 bases, J shed 1 base, and the junction held 8 bases outside the gene matches. Germline CDR1 MGHRA, CDR2 YSYEKL. This chain's CDR3 is CASSQEDRGQGYSYEQYF. CDR3 nucleotides: TGCGCCAGCAGCCAAGAGGACAGGGGGCAAGGGTATTCCTACGAGCAGTACTTC.

V gene TRBV5-1 combines with J gene TRBJ2-1, with D hard to call. CDR1 and CDR2 from the germline V gene are SGHRS and YFSETQ. Trimming stripped 4 bases from V and 6 bases from J, with 8 bases between. There are 12 residues in the CDR3. The CDR3 nucleotides read TGCGCCAGCAGCGAGCATATCAATGAGCAGTTCTTC. Its protein product is CASSEHINEQFF.

The gene calls are TRBV29-1 and TRBJ2-4; D call uncertain. The end of the DNA fits TRBJ2-7 better, so the J call may be wrong. Germline lookup yields CDR1 SQVTM and CDR2 ANQGSEA. The CDR3 is 12 residues long. This chain's CDR3 is CSAITDSYEQYF. As DNA, the CDR3 is TGCAGCGCCATAACAGACTCCTACGAGCAGTACTTC.

The genes are TRBV6-6 and TRBJ2-7; D uncertain. Trimming shortened V by 2 bases and J by 2 bases, and 13 bases separated the two germline ends. There are 15 residues in the CDR3. The germline V gene encodes CDR1 MNHNY and CDR2 SVGAGI (reference sequence). As DNA, the CDR3 is TGTGCCAGCAGTTACGACGGTAGCTCGACCTACGAGCAGTACTTC. As protein: CASSYDGSSTYEQYF.

This clonotype has more than one count but fewer than ten. The chain couples TRBV6-5 to TRBJ1-1; D ambiguous. Per germline, CDR1 MNHEY and CDR2 SVGAGI. This CDR3 comprises 14 residues. Trimming took off 2 bases at V and 0 bases at J, with 7 bases between the two ends. The CDR3 coding sequence is TGTGCCAGCAGTTACGCGCGGGTGAACACTGAAGCTTTCTTT. It translates to CASSYARVNTEAFF.

This clonotype was counted between two and nine times. The chain couples TRBV12-3 or TRBV12-4 to TRBJ2-3, with TRBD2 identical over 9 bases. CDR3 length: 17 amino acids. V dropped 4 bases and J dropped 5; count of bases not matched to a gene: 13. The CDR3 spells CASSSPFWLAGKDTQYF. Here the CDR3 DNA reads TGTGCCAGCAGTTCCCCCTTTTGGCTAGCGGGGAAAGATACGCAGTATTTT.

The chain has TRBV18 and TRBJ2-7; TRBD2 aligns across 9 bases. The last part of the DNA fits TRBJ2-5 better; the J call may be wrong. The germline gives CDR1 KGHSH, CDR2 LQKENI. This CDR3 has 16 amino acids. The CDR3 coding sequence is TGTGCCAGCTCACCTGAGCGACTAGCGGCACAAGAGACCCAGTACTTC. Translation gives CASSPERLAAQETQYF.

V usage is TRBV20-1 and J usage is TRBJ1-2; D call uncertain. The V gene lost 1 base and the J gene lost 0 bases, with 9 bases spanning the gap. The CDR3 covers 14 residues. Per the germline V gene, CDR1 is DFQATT and CDR2 is SNEGSKA (reference sequence). CDR3 protein: CSARVGSTNYGYTF. The CDR3 region has the DNA TGCAGTGCTAGAGTGGGCAGTACTAACTATGGCTACACCTTC.

This clonotype has just a few counts. The chain combines TRBV20-1 with TRBJ1-5; no reliable D call. Germline loops: CDR1 DFQATT, CDR2 SNEGSKA (reference sequence). Trimming took 5 bases from V and 10 from J, leaving 3 bases between them. The CDR3 spans 8 residues. CDR3 DNA sequence: TGCAGTGCTCCTCCCCAGCATTTT. Translation gives CSAPPQHF.

The V gene is TRBV3-1, the J gene TRBJ2-3; 7 bases align to TRBD2. The CDR3 runs 18 residues. With V trimmed by 0 bases and J by 6 bases, 15 bases remained unmatched. The germline V gene has CDR1 LGHDT and CDR2 YNNKEL (reference sequence). Written as DNA, the CDR3 is TGTGCCAGCAGCCAAGATATGAGTTCGTCGGGGGGATGGGATACGCAGTATTTT. Its translation: CASSQDMSSSGGWDTQYF.

This clonotype was counted ten times or more. The V call is TRBV12-3 or TRBV12-4, the J call TRBJ2-4; D is perhaps TRBD1 (6 bases). CDR3 length: 11 amino acids. V shed 7 bases and J shed 10 bases, with 11 bases lying between them. The CDR3 DNA sequence: TGTGCCAGCACCACAGGGTCGATTCAGTACTTC. Its translation is CASTTGSIQYF.

This chain links TRBV5-1 with TRBJ1-5; TRBD1 aligns across 7 bases. Germline V CDR1 and CDR2: SGHRS, YFSETQ. The CDR3 is made up of 14 amino acids. V was pared by 2 bases and J by 6 bases, with 5 bases of the junction left unmatched. In nucleotides, the CDR3 is TGCGCCAGCAGCTTTGGACAGGATAGTCAGCCCCAGCATTTT. Residues: CASSFGQDSQPQHF.

V is TRBV27 and J is TRBJ2-7; D unresolved. V lost 2 bases and J lost 3, with 8 bases in between. Per the germline V gene, CDR1 is MNHEY and CDR2 is SMNVEV (reference sequence). CDR3 size: 13 residues. Written as DNA, the CDR3 is TGTGCCAGCAGTTTAGGGTACCTCTACGAGCAGTACTTC. Protein: CASSLGYLYEQYF.

This chain joins TRBV6-5 and TRBJ2-4; TRBD2 is a possible D gene (5 bases). The CDR3 extends over 13 amino acids. Germline values: CDR1 MNHEY, CDR2 SVGAGI. The V end lost 6 bases, the J end lost 10 bases, and 16 bases lay between the germline ends. CDR3 residues: CASSPGILSIQYF. The CDR3 DNA is TGTGCCAGCAGCCCCGGGATCTTATCAATTCAGTACTTC.

The chain is built from TRBV4-3 and TRBJ1-1; tentative D call: TRBD1 (5 bases). CDR1 is LGHNA, CDR2 YSLEER, per germline. V dropped 0 bases and J dropped 5 bases, with 10 bases sitting between them. This CDR3 is built from 14 residues. The CDR3 sequence is CASSQDRELTEAFF. CDR3 DNA sequence: TGCGCCAGCAGCCAAGACAGGGAACTGACTGAAGCTTTCTTT.

This clonotype was observed a few times. The chain recombines TRBV12-3 or TRBV12-4 with TRBJ1-4, with 8 nucleotides matching TRBD1. V trimming: 6 bases; J trimming: 0 bases; junction bases outside the gene matches: 9. The CDR3 length is 17 residues. Here the CDR3 reads CASSPSGTGATNEKLFF. The CDR3 DNA is TGTGCCAGCAGCCCATCCGGGACAGGTGCAACTAATGAAAAACTGTTTTTT.

This chain uses TRBV20-1 with TRBJ2-3, with D unclear. The ends were cut back, 3 bases at V and 1 base at J, with 8 bases in the middle. The germline CDR1 and CDR2 sequences are DFQATT and SNEGSKA (reference sequence). This CDR3 contains 13 residues. CDR3 sequence (DNA): TGCAGTGCTAGCAATCCCGGCACAGATACGCAGTATTTT. It yields the protein CSASNPGTDTQYF.

V gene TRBV29-1 combines with J gene TRBJ2-5, with no clear D. This CDR3 has 14 amino acids. The V and J ends lost 8 bases and 5 bases respectively, with 21 bases between them. Per germline, CDR1 SQVTM and CDR2 ANQGSEA. The CDR3 loop reads CSLSERYGLETQYF. The CDR3 nucleotides read TGCAGCCTCTCTGAGCGCTACGGCCTGGAGACCCAGTACTTC.

This chain connects TRBV7-2 to TRBJ1-5, with TRBD1 as a possible D gene (6 bases). This CDR3 contains 13 residues. Trimming took 1 base from V and 6 from J, leaving 7 bases between them. Germline V gives CDR1 SGHTA, CDR2 FQGNSA. CDR3 DNA: TGTGCCAGCAGCTTAGGACAGGTTCAGCCCCAGCATTTT. Its protein product is CASSLGQVQPQHF.

This chain links TRBV2 with TRBJ1-2; D remains unclear. This CDR3 has 13 amino acids. V was pared by 2 bases and J by 7 bases, with 11 bases between. Germline values: CDR1 SNHLY, CDR2 FYNNEI. CDR3 amino acids: CASSERGPSGYTF. The CDR3 region has the DNA TGTGCCAGCAGTGAAAGAGGCCCTAGTGGCTACACCTTC.

The V gene is TRBV12-3 or TRBV12-4, the J gene TRBJ1-6; no definite D call. The CDR3 loop spans 14 amino acids. V lost 1 base and J lost 11, with 12 bases in between. CDR3 amino acids: CASSLGHYRAPLHF. CDR3 DNA sequence: TGTGCCAGCAGTTTAGGCCACTATCGGGCACCCCTCCACTTT.

This clonotype was seen more than once but under ten times. The chain links TRBV28 to TRBJ2-4; D remains ambiguous. Judging by the DNA end, TRBJ2-7 fits better; the J call may be wrong. CDR1 is MDHEN, CDR2 SYDVKM, per germline. The CDR3 runs 12 residues. The chain's CDR3 is CASSFMQYEQYF. In DNA form, the CDR3 reads TGTGCCAGCAGTTTTATGCAGTACGAGCAGTACTTC.

The chain joins TRBV7-2 to TRBJ1-2; 8 bases align to TRBD1. CDR1 and CDR2 from the germline V gene are SGHTA and FQGNSA. The length of the CDR3 is 15 residues. J lost 8 bases, V lost 5 bases, and 13 bases had no gene match. The CDR3 DNA follows: TGTGCCAGCAGCCCCGGCGGGACAGGCCCTAAGGGCTACACCTTC. Its translation is CASSPGGTGPKGYTF.

The chain carries TRBV29-1 and TRBJ2-7; D may match TRBD1 or TRBD2 (6 bases each). Germline CDR1 reads SQVTM; CDR2 reads ANQGSEA. Trimming shortened V by 4 bases and J by 7 bases, and 29 bases separated the two germline ends. CDR3 length equals 17 residues. CDR3 in DNA: TGCAGCGTTGCCGGGGGCAGGACGGGGGTATCCTACAATGAGCAGTACTTC. It translates to CSVAGGRTGVSYNEQYF.